This T cell receptor (beta chain) was recovered during a study of CD8 T cells in Susac syndrome. Study-wide points: The study's TCR sequencing and HLA analysis drew on a certain number of individuals. That number was acknowledged as relatively small.

The V and J ends lost 3 bases and 2 bases respectively, with 12 bases between them. Looked up from germline, CDR1 is LGHNA and CDR2 is YNFKEQ. This CDR3 spans 15 amino acids. Notes on this clonotype: What it recognizes is unknown.

The authors carried out high-throughput sequencing of TCR beta. They applied it to CD8+ and CD4+ T cells obtained from blood. TEMRA cells were FACS-enriched, and CD8+ and CD4+ T cells were isolated negatively. The RNA, about 0.45 to 1 ug, was put through reverse transcription using random hexamers. Amplification of TCR beta CDR3 spanned 54 Vbeta and 13 Jbeta via immunoSEQ multiplex PCR. Each CDR3 protein gets one entry after TCRdb re-called the immunoSEQ multiplex PCR reads with MiXCR. The sample lists approximately 180,000 distinct CDR3 sequences, roughly 92% occurring once. This chain uses TRBV4-2 with TRBJ2-3; no clear D. The sequenced material came from CD4+ T cells from PBMCs. The TCR originated in a human donor with multiple sclerosis. CDR3 protein: CASSHLELDTDTQYF. CDR3 nucleotide sequence: TGTGCCAGCAGCCACCTGGAGCTAGACACAGATACGCAGTATTTT.